Following are 17 T cell receptor beta chains from one sample sequenced in a study of cytomegalovirus exposure and HLA in healthy donors. Amplification used 60 Vbeta primers and 13 Jbeta primers. Some clones are missing from TCRdb's copy, which holds only in-frame ones; the method was immunoSEQ multiplex PCR. The sample has some 120,000 clones, roughly 80% seen once. The sample comprised PBMCs. These receptors all stem from a man aged 25 to 40 in good health and CMV-seropositive.

The V call is TRBV6-5, the J call TRBJ1-5; 7 nucleotides align to TRBD1. The CDR3 length is 14 residues. Germline CDR1 MNHEY, CDR2 SVGAGI. In DNA, the CDR3 is TGTATGGGACAGCGGAGGTGTAGGAGTCAGCCCCAGCATTTT. Protein: CMGQRRCRSQPQHF.

The CDR3 reads CASSIEGGSYSEVVEKLFF. DNA for the CDR3: TGTGCCAGTAGTATCGAAGGGGGAAGCTACAGCGAAGTAGTTGAAAAACTGTTTTTT. V and J are TRBV19 and TRBJ1-4; D is possibly TRBD1 (6 bases). CDR1 LNHDA and CDR2 SQIVND come from the germline V gene (reference sequence). The CDR3 length is 19 residues. Trimming removed 3 bases from V and 7 bases from J, with 27 bases in between.

This clone came up a few times. Written as DNA, the CDR3 is TGCAGCCTCATGGAACCGGGACAGGGTCTCGGTGAGCAGTTCTTC. Translated, it gives CSLMEPGQGLGEQFF. The chain is built from TRBV29-1 and TRBJ2-1, with 9 bases aligning to TRBD1. Germline V lookup: CDR1 SQVTM, CDR2 ANQGSEA. The ends lost 8 bases at V and 9 bases at J; junction bases unmatched: 17. This CDR3 comprises 15 residues.

This rearrangement joins TRBV30 to TRBJ1-1; D is ambiguous. The CDR3 is 12 amino acids. Between the trimmed V and J ends, which lost 3 bases and 3 bases, there was a span of 8 bases. CDR1 and CDR2 (germline): GTSNPN, SVGIG (reference sequence). The CDR3 region has the DNA TGTGCCTGGAGCCGTCGGGACACTGAAGCTTTCTTT. The encoded protein is CAWSRRDTEAFF.

The chain couples TRBV5-1 to TRBJ2-1; 9 bases align to TRBD1. Germline assignment: CDR1 SGHRS and CDR2 YFSETQ. Trimming took 2 bases from V and 8 from J; bases not matched to a gene: 5. The CDR3 length is 14 residues. The CDR3 DNA reads TGCGCCAGCAGCTTCGGGACAGGGTATGATGAGCAGTTCTTC. Residues: CASSFGTGYDEQFF.

V is TRBV5-1 and J is TRBJ1-2; D is unclear. Trimming took off 4 bases at V and 4 bases at J, with 11 bases between the two ends. The CDR3 extends over 13 amino acids. Germline CDR1 is SGHRS and CDR2 is YFSETQ. The CDR3 here is CASSPEQFYGYTF. CDR3 bases: TGCGCCAGCAGCCCGGAGCAGTTCTATGGCTACACCTTC.

Of note for this clone: Its ends do not fully match the called genes, so a read error is possible. The chain employs TRBV15 and TRBJ2-3; the D gene could be TRBD1 or TRBD2 (5 bases each). CDR3 size: 14 residues. Germline V gives CDR1 LNHNV, CDR2 YYDKDF (reference sequence). CDR3 DNA sequence: TGTGCCACCAGGAGAGGGGTCGGGGCAGATACGCAGTATTTT. Translation gives CATRRGVGADTQYF. Supplemented by reference TRBV15 and TRBJ2-3, the full variable domain reads DAMVIQNPRYQVTQFGKPVTLSCSQTLNHNVMYWYQQKSSQAPKLLFHYYDKDFNNEADTPDNFQSRRPNTSFCFLDIRSPGLGDTAMYLCATRRGVGADTQYFGPGTRLTVL.

This rearrangement joins TRBV7-2 to TRBJ2-5, with no clear D. Germline CDR1 and CDR2: SGHTA and FQGNSA. The CDR3 length is 14 residues. Trimming stripped 6 bases from V and 2 bases from J, with 13 bases between. CDR3 in amino acids: CASSSRKVQETQYF. CDR3 nucleotides: TGTGCCAGCAGTTCGAGGAAAGTTCAAGAGACCCAGTACTTC. The full variable domain, rest sourced from reference TRBV7-2 and TRBJ2-5, is GAGVSQSPSNKVTEKGKDVELRCDPISGHTALYWYRQSLGQGLEFLIYFQGNSAPDKSGLPSDRFSAERTGGSVSTLTIQRTQQEDSAVYLCASSSRKVQETQYFGPGTRLLVL.

The chain recombines TRBV5-5 with TRBJ2-7; no reliable D call. The CDR3 spans 14 residues. Germline CDR1 SGHKS, CDR2 YYEKEE (reference sequence). V was pared by 0 bases and J by 3 bases, with 10 bases between. CDR3 nucleotides: TGTGCCAGCAGCTTGGCAGGCAGTCTCTACGAGCAGTACGTC. This encodes CASSLAGSLYEQYV.

The chain couples TRBV7-9 to TRBJ2-5, with TRBD2 identical over 10 bases. V lost 4 bases and J lost 5; bases outside the gene matches: 7. Per germline, CDR1 SEHNR and CDR2 FQNEAQ (reference sequence). CDR3 length equals 15 residues. CDR3 DNA sequence: TGTGCCAGCAGCTGGCGAACTAGCGGGGTCGAGACCCAGTACTTC. This sequence encodes CASSWRTSGVETQYF.

The chain joins TRBV11-2 to TRBJ1-1; tentatively, D is TRBD1 (5 bases). V was shortened by 4 bases and J by 6 bases, with 12 bases between the two germline ends. Germline CDR1 reads SGHAT; CDR2 reads FQNNGV. The CDR3 sequence is 13 residues long. The CDR3 protein is CASSSGRGAEAFF. CDR3 coding DNA: TGTGCCAGCAGCTCCGGCCGGGGGGCTGAAGCTTTCTTT.

CDR3: CASSYSARRGTEAFF. The CDR3, as DNA: TGTGCCAGCAGTTACTCGGCCAGAAGGGGCACTGAAGCTTTCTTT. The chain carries TRBV6-5 and TRBJ1-1, with D perhaps TRBD1 (5 bases). The CDR3 length is 15 residues. CDR1 MNHEY and CDR2 SVGAGI come from the germline V gene. V was pared by 0 bases and J by 4 bases, with 12 bases between.

The chain is built from TRBV6-1 and TRBJ2-7; D unclear. The CDR3 loop spans 13 amino acids. Germline V lookup: CDR1 MNHNS, CDR2 SASEGT. The V and J ends lost 5 bases and 2 bases respectively, with 10 bases between them. The CDR3 reads CASSLGRTYEQYF. CDR3 DNA sequence: TGTGCCAGCAGTTTGGGCAGAACCTACGAGCAGTACTTC.

The J gene is TRBJ1-2, the V gene TRBV18; D gene unclear. The CDR3 sequence is 15 residues long. Per germline, CDR1 KGHSH and CDR2 LQKENI. Trimming left V 0 bases short and J 1 base short, with 9 bases between. CDR3 protein: CASSPPTGFNYGYTF. CDR3 bases: TGTGCCAGCTCACCACCCACGGGATTTAACTATGGCTACACCTTC. Full variable domain (outside the CDR3, taken from reference TRBV18 and TRBJ1-2): NAGVMQNPRHLVRRRGQEARLRCSPMKGHSHVYWYRQLPEEGLKFMVYLQKENIIDESGMPKERFSAEFPKEGPSILRIQQVVRGDSAAYFCASSPPTGFNYGYTFGSGTRLTVV.

CDR3 coding DNA: TGTGCCAGCAGTGGGACATTACTTTCTGGGGCCAACGTCCTGACTTTC. This translates into CASSGTLLSGANVLTF. The rearrangement uses TRBV6-1 and TRBJ2-6, with D perhaps matching TRBD1 (5 bases). Per germline, CDR1 MNHNS and CDR2 SASEGT. V was trimmed by 4 bases and J by 1 base, leaving 11 bases between them. The CDR3 spans 16 residues.

This clone was seen a few times. CDR3 in DNA: TGCGCCAGCACCGCAGCGGACCCCGGACAGGGGGCGCTTAATTCACCCCTCCACTTT. Protein sequence: CASTAADPGQGALNSPLHF. The rearrangement joins TRBV10-2 to TRBJ1-6, with 11 bases aligning to TRBD1. The CDR3 is made up of 19 amino acids. Germline V CDR1 and CDR2: WSHSY, SAAADI. Trimming cost V 7 bases and J 6 bases; bases outside gene matches: 17.

The chain is built from TRBV2 and TRBJ2-1; 9 nucleotides line up with TRBD2. CDR3 length: 18 residues. Germline-derived CDR1 and CDR2 are SNHLY and FYNNEI. The V and J ends lost 7 bases and 0 bases, in that order; junction bases with no gene match: 13. The CDR3 protein is CASMYSLAGSSSYNEQFF. CDR3 DNA: TGTGCCAGCATGTACTCGCTAGCGGGGTCGAGCTCCTACAATGAGCAGTTCTTC.